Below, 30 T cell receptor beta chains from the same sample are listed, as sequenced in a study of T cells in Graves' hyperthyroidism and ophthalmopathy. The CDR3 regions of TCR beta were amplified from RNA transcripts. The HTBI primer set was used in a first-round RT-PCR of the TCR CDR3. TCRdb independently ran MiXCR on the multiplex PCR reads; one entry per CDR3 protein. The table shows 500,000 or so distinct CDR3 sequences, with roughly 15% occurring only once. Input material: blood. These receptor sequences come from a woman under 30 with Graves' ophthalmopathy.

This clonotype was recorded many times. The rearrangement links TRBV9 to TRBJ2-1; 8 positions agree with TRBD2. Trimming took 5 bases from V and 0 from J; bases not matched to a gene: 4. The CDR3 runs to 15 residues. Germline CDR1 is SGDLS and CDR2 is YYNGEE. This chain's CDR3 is CASSVAGGSYNEQFF. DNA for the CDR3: TGTGCCAGCAGTGTGGCGGGGGGCTCCTACAATGAGCAGTTCTTC. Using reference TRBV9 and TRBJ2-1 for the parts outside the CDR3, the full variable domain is DSGVTQTPKHLITATGQRVTLRCSPRSGDLSVYWYQQSLDQGLQFLIQYYNGEERAKGNILERFSAQQFPDLHSELNLSSLELGDSALYFCASSVAGGSYNEQFFGPGTRLTVL.

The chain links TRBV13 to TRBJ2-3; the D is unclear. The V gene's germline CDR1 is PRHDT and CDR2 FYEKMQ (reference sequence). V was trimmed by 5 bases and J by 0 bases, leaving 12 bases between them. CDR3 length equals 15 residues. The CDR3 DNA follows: TGTGCCAGCAGCGGTGGCCCGACAAGCACAGATACGCAGTATTTT. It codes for CASSGGPTSTDTQYF. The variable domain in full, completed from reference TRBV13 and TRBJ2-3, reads AAGVIQSPRHLIKEKRETATLKCYPIPRHDTVYWYQQGPGQDPQFLISFYEKMQSDKGSIPDRFSAQQFSDYHSELNMSSLELGDSALYFCASSGGPTSTDTQYFGPGTRLTVL.

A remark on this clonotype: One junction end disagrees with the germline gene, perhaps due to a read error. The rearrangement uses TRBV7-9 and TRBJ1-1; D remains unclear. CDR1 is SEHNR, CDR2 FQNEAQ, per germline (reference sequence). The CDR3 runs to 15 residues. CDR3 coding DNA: TGTGCCGGCAGCTCGGCCGGGCCACAGAACACTGAAGCTTTCTTT. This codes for CAGSSAGPQNTEAFF.

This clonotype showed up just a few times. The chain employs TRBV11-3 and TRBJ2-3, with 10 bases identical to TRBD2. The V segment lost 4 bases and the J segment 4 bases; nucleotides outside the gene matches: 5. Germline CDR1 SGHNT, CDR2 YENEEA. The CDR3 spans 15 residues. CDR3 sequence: CASSSSGSRADTQYF. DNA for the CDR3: TGTGCCAGCAGCTCTAGCGGGAGTAGGGCAGATACGCAGTATTTT.

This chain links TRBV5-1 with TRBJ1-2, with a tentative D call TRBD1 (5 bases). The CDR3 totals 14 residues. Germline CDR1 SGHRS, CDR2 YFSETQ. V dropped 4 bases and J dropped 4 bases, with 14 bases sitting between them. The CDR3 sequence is CASSPGTEGYGYTF. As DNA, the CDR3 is TGCGCCAGCAGCCCCGGGACGGAGGGCTATGGCTACACCTTC.

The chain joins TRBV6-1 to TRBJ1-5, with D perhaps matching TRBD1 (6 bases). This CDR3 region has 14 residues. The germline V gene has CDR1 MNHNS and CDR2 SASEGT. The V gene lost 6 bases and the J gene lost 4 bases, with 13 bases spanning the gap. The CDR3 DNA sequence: TGTGCCAGCAGCCCAGACAGGTGGAATCAGCCCCAGCATTTT. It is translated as CASSPDRWNQPQHF.

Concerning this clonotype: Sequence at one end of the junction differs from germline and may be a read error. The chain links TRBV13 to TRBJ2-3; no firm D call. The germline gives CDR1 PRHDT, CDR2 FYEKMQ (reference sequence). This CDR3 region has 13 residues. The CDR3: CASSLQRTDTQYF. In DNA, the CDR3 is TGCGCCAGCAGCCTGCAGCGCACAGATACGCAGTATTTT.

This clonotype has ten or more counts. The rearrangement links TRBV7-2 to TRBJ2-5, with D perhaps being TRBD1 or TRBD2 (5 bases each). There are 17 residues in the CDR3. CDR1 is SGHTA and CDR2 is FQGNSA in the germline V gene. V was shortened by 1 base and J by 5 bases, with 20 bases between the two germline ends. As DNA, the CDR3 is TGTGCCAGCAGCTTAGTCACATCAGGGCGCCGAGGGGAGACCCAGTACTTC. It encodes CASSLVTSGRRGETQYF.

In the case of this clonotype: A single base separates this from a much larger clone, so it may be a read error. The CDR3 protein is CASSLVRTDSYEQYF. Here the CDR3 DNA reads TGTGCCAGCAGCTTGGTGAGGACAGACTCCTACGAGCAGTACTTC. The chain couples TRBV5-6 to TRBJ2-7; TRBD1 might be the D (6 bases). Trimming shortened V by 0 bases and J by 0 bases, and 10 bases separated the two germline ends. CDR1 and CDR2 from the germline V gene are SGHDT and YYEEEE. The CDR3 is 15 residues long.

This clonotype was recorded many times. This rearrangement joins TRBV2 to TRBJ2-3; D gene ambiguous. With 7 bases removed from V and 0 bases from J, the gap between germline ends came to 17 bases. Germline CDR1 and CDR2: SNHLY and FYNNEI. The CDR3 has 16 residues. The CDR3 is CASKGFDFTSTDTQYF. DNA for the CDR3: TGTGCCAGCAAAGGTTTTGACTTTACTAGCACAGATACGCAGTATTTT. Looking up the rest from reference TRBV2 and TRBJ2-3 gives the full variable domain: EPEVTQTPSHQVTQMGQEVILRCVPISNHLYFYWYRQILGQKVEFLVSFYNNEISEKSEIFDDQFSVERPDGSNFTLKIRSTKLEDSAMYFCASKGFDFTSTDTQYFGPGTRLTVL.

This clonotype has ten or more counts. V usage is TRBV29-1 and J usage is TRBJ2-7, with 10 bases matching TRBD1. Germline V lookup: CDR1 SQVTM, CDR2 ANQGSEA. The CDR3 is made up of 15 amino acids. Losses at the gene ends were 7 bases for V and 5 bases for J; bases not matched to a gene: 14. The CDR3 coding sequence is TGCAGCGCTTCGGATATCGGACAGGGGGTAGACGAGCAGTACTTC. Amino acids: CSASDIGQGVDEQYF.

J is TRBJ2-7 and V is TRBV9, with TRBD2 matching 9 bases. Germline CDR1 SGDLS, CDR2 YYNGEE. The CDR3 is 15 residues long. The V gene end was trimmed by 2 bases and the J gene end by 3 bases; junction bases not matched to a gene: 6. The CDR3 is CASSVSGSSNYEQYF. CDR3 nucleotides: TGTGCCAGCAGCGTTAGCGGGAGTTCAAACTACGAGCAGTACTTC.

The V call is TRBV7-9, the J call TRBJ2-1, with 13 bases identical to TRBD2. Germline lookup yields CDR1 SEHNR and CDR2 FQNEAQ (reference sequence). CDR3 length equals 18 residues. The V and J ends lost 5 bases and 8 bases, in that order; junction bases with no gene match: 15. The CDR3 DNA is TGTGCCAGCAGCCCCCTCGGGGGTGGACTAGCGGGAGTGGATGAGCAGTTCTTC. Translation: CASSPLGGGLAGVDEQFF.

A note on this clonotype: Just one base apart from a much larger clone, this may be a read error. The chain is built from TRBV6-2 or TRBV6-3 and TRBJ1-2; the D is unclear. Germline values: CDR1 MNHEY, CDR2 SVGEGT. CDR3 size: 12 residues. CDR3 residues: CTSSRVSYGYTF. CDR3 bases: TGTACCAGCTCCCGGGTGAGCTATGGCTACACCTTC.

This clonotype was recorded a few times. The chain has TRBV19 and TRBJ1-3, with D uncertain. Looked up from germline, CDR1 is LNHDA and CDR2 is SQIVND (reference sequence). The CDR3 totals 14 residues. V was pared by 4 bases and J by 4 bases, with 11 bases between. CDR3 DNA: TGTGCCAGTAGTAGCGGAGGGCTGGGAAACACCATATATTTT. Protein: CASSSGGLGNTIYF.

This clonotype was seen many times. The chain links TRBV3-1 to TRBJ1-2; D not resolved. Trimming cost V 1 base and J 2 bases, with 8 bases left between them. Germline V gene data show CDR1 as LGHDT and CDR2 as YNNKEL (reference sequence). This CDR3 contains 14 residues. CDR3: CASSQAGGNYGYTF. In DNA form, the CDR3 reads TGTGCCAGCAGCCAAGCCGGAGGGAACTATGGCTACACCTTC.

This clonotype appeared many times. The CDR3 bases are TGTGCCAGCAGTTTATGGGGCAGGGCGGAGGGCTACACCTTC. It codes for CASSLWGRAEGYTF. The gene calls are TRBV28 and TRBJ1-2; TRBD1 is a possible D gene (5 bases). CDR3 length: 14 amino acids. Trimming removed 0 bases from V and 8 bases from J, with 13 bases in between. Per germline, CDR1 MDHEN and CDR2 SYDVKM.

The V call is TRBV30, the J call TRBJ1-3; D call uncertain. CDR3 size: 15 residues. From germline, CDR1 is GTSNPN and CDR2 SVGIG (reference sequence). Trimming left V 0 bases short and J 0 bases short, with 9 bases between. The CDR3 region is CAWSVPVSSGNTIYF. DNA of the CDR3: TGTGCCTGGAGTGTACCCGTGAGCTCTGGAAACACCATATATTTT.

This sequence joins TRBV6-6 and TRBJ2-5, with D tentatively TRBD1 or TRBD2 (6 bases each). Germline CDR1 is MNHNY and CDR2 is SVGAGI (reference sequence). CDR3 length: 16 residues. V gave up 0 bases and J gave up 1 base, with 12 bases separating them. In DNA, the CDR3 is TGTGCCAGCAGTTACTCCTGGGGGGCCCCCCAAGAGACCCAGTACTTC. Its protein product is CASSYSWGAPQETQYF.

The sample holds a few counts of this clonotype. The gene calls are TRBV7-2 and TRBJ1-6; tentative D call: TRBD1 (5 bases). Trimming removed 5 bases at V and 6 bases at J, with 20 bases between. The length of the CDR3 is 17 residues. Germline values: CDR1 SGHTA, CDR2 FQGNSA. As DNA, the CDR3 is TGTGCCAGCAGCGGTGGCGGGGGTGGGGTGCGTAATTCACCCCTCCACTTT. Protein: CASSGGGGGVRNSPLHF.

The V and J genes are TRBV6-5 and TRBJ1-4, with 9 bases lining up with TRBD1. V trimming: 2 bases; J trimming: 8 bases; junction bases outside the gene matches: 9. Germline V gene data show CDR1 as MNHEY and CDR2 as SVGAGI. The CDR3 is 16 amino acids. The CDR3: CASSYGDRGESEKLFF. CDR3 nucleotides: TGTGCCAGCAGTTACGGTGACAGGGGGGAGAGCGAAAAACTGTTTTTT.

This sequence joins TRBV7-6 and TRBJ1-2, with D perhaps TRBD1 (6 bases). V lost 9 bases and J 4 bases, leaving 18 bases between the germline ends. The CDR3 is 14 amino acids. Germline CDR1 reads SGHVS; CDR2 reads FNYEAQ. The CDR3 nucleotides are TGTGCCAGAGCGACAGGTGCGAGTTTCTATGGCTACACCTTC. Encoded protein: CARATGASFYGYTF.

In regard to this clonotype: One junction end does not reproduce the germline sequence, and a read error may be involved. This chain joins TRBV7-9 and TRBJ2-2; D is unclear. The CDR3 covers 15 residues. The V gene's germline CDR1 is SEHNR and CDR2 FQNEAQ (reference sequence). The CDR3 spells CAGSSRVANTGELFF. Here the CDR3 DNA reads TGTGCCGGCAGCTCCAGAGTCGCGAACACCGGGGAGCTGTTTTTT. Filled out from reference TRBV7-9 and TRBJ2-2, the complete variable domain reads DTGVSQNPRHKITKRGQNVTFRCDPISEHNRLYWYRQTLGQGPEFLTYFQNEAQLEKSRLLSDRFSAERPKGSFSTLEIQRTEQGDSAMYLCAGSSRVANTGELFFGEGSRLTVL.

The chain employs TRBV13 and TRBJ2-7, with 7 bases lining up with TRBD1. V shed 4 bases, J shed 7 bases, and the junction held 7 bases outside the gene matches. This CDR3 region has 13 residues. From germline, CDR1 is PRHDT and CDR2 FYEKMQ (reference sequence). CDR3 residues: CASSSDTGVEQYF. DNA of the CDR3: TGTGCCAGCAGCTCGGACACAGGGGTTGAGCAGTACTTC.

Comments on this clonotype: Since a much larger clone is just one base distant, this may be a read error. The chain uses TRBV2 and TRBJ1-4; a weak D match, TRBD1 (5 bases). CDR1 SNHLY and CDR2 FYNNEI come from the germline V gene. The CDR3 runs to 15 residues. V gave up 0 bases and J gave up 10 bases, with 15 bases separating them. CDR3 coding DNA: TGTGCCAGCAGTGAAGCGAGCGGCTCGGGGGGAAAACTGTTTTTT. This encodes CASSEASGSGGKLFF.

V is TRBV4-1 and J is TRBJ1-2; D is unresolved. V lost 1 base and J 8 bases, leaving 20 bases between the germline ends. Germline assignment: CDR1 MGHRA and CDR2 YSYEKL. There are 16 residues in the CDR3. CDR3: CASSQGAFQTLGGYTF. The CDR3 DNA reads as TGCGCCAGCAGCCAAGGAGCTTTTCAGACGCTCGGGGGCTACACCTTC.

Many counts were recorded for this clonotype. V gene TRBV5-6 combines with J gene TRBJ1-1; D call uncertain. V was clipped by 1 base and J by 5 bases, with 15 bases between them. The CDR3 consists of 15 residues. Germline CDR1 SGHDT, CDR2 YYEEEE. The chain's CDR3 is CASSLLFLERTEAFF. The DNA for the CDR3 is TGTGCCAGCAGCTTGCTATTTTTGGAGAGGACTGAAGCTTTCTTT.

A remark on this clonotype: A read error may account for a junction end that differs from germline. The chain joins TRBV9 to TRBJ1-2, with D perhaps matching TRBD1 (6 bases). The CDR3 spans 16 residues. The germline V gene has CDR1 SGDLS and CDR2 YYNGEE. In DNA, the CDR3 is TGTGCCATCAGCGTAGAGGCACAGGGTAGGAACTATGGCTACACCTTC. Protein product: CAISVEAQGRNYGYTF.

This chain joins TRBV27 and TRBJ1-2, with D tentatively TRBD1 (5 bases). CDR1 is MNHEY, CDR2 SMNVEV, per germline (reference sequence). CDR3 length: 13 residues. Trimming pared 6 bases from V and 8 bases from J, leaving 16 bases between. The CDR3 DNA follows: TGTGCCAGCAGGGACACCGCCTATGGAGGCTACACCTTC. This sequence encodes CASRDTAYGGYTF.

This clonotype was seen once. The CDR3 coding sequence is TGCAGTGCTAGAGATCTGTTCGGGGGGCTGGAGGGTGGCTACACCTTC. Residues: CSARDLFGGLEGGYTF. The chain links TRBV20-1 to TRBJ1-2; maybe TRBD1 (6 bases). Germline CDR1 DFQATT, CDR2 SNEGSKA (reference sequence). V dropped 0 bases and J dropped 7 bases, with 21 bases sitting between them. This CDR3 spans 16 amino acids.